The sequence of this T cell receptor beta chain was determined in a study of shared clonotypes between healthy human individuals. On the study more broadly: Donors, aged 18 to 49, were a couple of women and three men.

The data were produced by immunoSEQ multiplex PCR, yet TCRdb's version contains in-frame clones alone and is incomplete. The sample includes under 750,000 clones, roughly two thirds of them seen just once. This clone was counted once. Other nucleotide sequences in the sample specify the same CDR3. V gave up 0 bases and J gave up 7 bases, with 6 bases separating them. The length of the CDR3 is 11 residues. Germline V CDR1 and CDR2: GTSNPN, SVGIG (reference sequence). Sequenced: memory CD4+ T cells sorted from blood. Subset given: CD45RA-negative fraction. The clonotype was recovered from a woman between 25 and 40 years old in good health. J is TRBJ1-2 and V is TRBV30, with no clear D. The CDR3 loop is CAWSVGGGYTF. In nucleotides, the CDR3 is TGTGCCTGGAGTGTAGGCGGTGGCTACACCTTC. Supplemented by reference TRBV30 and TRBJ1-2, the full variable domain reads SQTIHQWPATLVQPVGSPLSLECTVEGTSNPNLYWYRQAAGRGLQLLFYSVGIGQISSEVPQNLSASRPQDRQFILSSKKLLLSDSGFYLCAWSVGGGYTFGSGTRLTVV.